The 25 T cell receptor beta chains in this list originate from one sample, sequenced in a study of cytomegalovirus exposure and HLA in healthy donors. The PCR made use of 60 Vbeta and 13 Jbeta primers. Using immunoSEQ multiplex PCR, the repertoire was profiled, and TCRdb retains in-frame clones only, with some absent. Among approximately 170,000 clones listed, roughly 80% were seen once. Input material: PBMCs. The receptor set was obtained from a human donor in good health.

This clone was observed a few times. The J gene is TRBJ1-4, the V gene TRBV6-5, with 8 bases matching TRBD1. CDR1 and CDR2 (germline): MNHEY, SVGAGI. Trimming cost V 5 bases and J 8 bases; bases outside gene matches: 7. This CDR3 is 14 amino acids long. CDR3 sequence: CASSGGQGWEKLFF. The CDR3 bases are TGTGCCAGCAGTGGAGGACAGGGATGGGAAAAACTGTTTTTT.

This chain connects TRBV15 to TRBJ1-2, with TRBD1 matching 7 bases. The germline V gene has CDR1 LNHNV and CDR2 YYDKDF (reference sequence). V shed 0 bases and J 4 bases; nucleotides not matched to a gene: 5. There are 15 residues in the CDR3. CDR3 in amino acids: CATSRDLGTAYGYTF. The DNA of the CDR3 is TGTGCCACCAGCAGAGATCTAGGGACAGCCTATGGCTACACCTTC.

The chain recombines TRBV6-4 with TRBJ2-5, with D possibly matching TRBD2 (5 bases). The CDR3 extends over 16 amino acids. V was trimmed by 3 bases and J by 3 bases, leaving 17 bases between them. Per germline, CDR1 MRHNA and CDR2 SNTAGT. CDR3 bases: TGTGCCAGCAGTGAAGAGAGTTTCGGACTTGAAGAGACCCAGTACTTC. This gives the protein CASSEESFGLEETQYF.

The genes are TRBV6-5 and TRBJ1-1; the D gene is possibly TRBD1 (6 bases). This CDR3 is 14 amino acids long. CDR1 and CDR2 (germline): MNHEY, SVGAGI. V lost 7 bases, J lost 4 bases, and 16 bases lay in between. The CDR3 protein is CASIRNRVGTEAFF. CDR3 nucleotides: TGTGCCAGCATCCGAAACAGGGTTGGCACTGAAGCTTTCTTT.

This chain connects TRBV7-2 to TRBJ2-7, with TRBD1 matching 7 bases. Germline loops: CDR1 SGHTA, CDR2 FQGNSA. After removal of 7 bases from V and 6 bases from J, the junction contained 12 bases not matched to a gene. This CDR3 contains 14 residues. CDR3: CASTKQGDVGEQYF. The CDR3 DNA reads as TGTGCCAGCACTAAGCAGGGGGACGTAGGCGAGCAGTACTTC. The whole variable domain, filled in from reference TRBV7-2 and TRBJ2-7, reads GAGVSQSPSNKVTEKGKDVELRCDPISGHTALYWYRQSLGQGLEFLIYFQGNSAPDKSGLPSDRFSAERTGGSVSTLTIQRTQQEDSAVYLCASTKQGDVGEQYFGPGTRLTVT.

The rearrangement uses TRBV6-1 and TRBJ1-4; 8 bases match TRBD1. This CDR3 contains 16 residues. J gave up 4 bases and V 4 bases, and 8 bases lay outside the gene matches. The germline V gene has CDR1 MNHNS and CDR2 SASEGT. The CDR3 here is CASSAGQGAGNEKLFF. DNA for the CDR3: TGTGCCAGCAGTGCGGGGCAGGGGGCGGGTAATGAAAAACTGTTTTTT.

The rearrangement links TRBV27 to TRBJ1-2; 9 positions agree with TRBD1. This CDR3 region has 13 residues. After removal of 6 bases from V and 7 bases from J, the junction contained 6 bases not matched to a gene. The germline gives CDR1 MNHEY, CDR2 SMNVEV (reference sequence). As DNA, the CDR3 is TGTGCCAGCAGCGGGACAGGGTATGGTGGCTACACCTTC. Amino acid sequence: CASSGTGYGGYTF.

The chain couples TRBV7-3 to TRBJ1-2; D not certain. V lost 6 bases, J lost 4 bases, and 15 bases lay in between. This CDR3 has 14 amino acids. Germline V gives CDR1 SGHTA, CDR2 FQGTGA. CDR3 bases: TGTGCCAGCAGACCATCCACAGCCTTCTATGGCTACACCTTC. It yields the protein CASRPSTAFYGYTF.

This clone has only one observation. This chain connects TRBV15 to TRBJ1-1, with 9 bases that match TRBD1. The junction had 7 bases not matched to a gene; V was cut back by 4 bases and J by 4 bases. Germline V gene sequence: CDR1 LNHNV, CDR2 YYDKDF (reference sequence). This CDR3 has 15 residues. The CDR3 protein is CATSTTDRGSTEAFF. DNA for the CDR3: TGTGCCACCAGCACTACAGACAGGGGGTCCACTGAAGCTTTCTTT.

The genes are TRBV5-1 and TRBJ2-5; 7 bases are shared with TRBD2. Germline values: CDR1 SGHRS, CDR2 YFSETQ. This CDR3 comprises 16 residues. J gave up 2 bases and V 6 bases, and 13 bases lay outside the gene matches. Here the CDR3 reads CASTPGLTIEQETQYF. CDR3 DNA: TGCGCCAGCACTCCGGGACTAACGATTGAGCAAGAGACCCAGTACTTC.

This clone occurred a few times. The gene calls are TRBV7-6 and TRBJ2-2; TRBD2 matches 8 bases. The CDR3 totals 16 residues. The V gene end was trimmed by 4 bases and the J gene end by 4 bases; junction bases not matched to a gene: 8. The V gene's germline CDR1 is SGHVS and CDR2 FNYEAQ. The CDR3 loop is CASSWRGAGGTGELFF. The CDR3 nucleotides read TGTGCCAGCAGCTGGCGGGGGGCCGGTGGCACCGGGGAGCTGTTTTTT.

This sequence joins TRBV10-3 and TRBJ1-1; TRBD1 matches at 7 bases. Trimming took 6 bases from V and 1 from J; bases not matched to a gene: 11. There are 16 residues in the CDR3. From germline, CDR1 is ENHRY and CDR2 SYGVKD. The CDR3 reads CAISADRLNRNTEAFF. The CDR3 nucleotides are TGTGCCATCAGCGCGGACAGGTTGAATAGGAACACTGAAGCTTTCTTT.

CDR3 bases: TGTGCCAGCAGTGTAGAGGGATCCACCAAAAACATTCAGTACTTC. The encoded protein is CASSVEGSTKNIQYF. The chain couples TRBV2 to TRBJ2-4; a possible D gene is TRBD2 (5 bases). Germline lookup yields CDR1 SNHLY and CDR2 FYNNEI. Trimming shortened V by 4 bases and J by 2 bases, and 12 bases separated the two germline ends. This CDR3 is 15 amino acids long.

This clone showed up just a few times. The rearrangement links TRBV7-8 to TRBJ2-1; TRBD2 matches at 12 bases. The CDR3 is made up of 16 amino acids. V dropped 3 bases and J dropped 4; count of bases not matched to a gene: 4. Germline-derived CDR1 and CDR2 are SGHVS and FQNEAQ. The CDR3 DNA reads as TGTGCCAGCAGCTTCCGACTAGCGGGGGTTTACAATGAGCAGTTCTTC. This gives the protein CASSFRLAGVYNEQFF.

The chain combines TRBV29-1 with TRBJ2-5; the D gene is possibly TRBD1 (6 bases). The CDR3 covers 10 residues. CDR1 SQVTM and CDR2 ANQGSEA come from the germline V gene. The V end lost 7 bases, the J end lost 3 bases, and 6 bases lay between the germline ends. CDR3 sequence: CSGTEETQYF. The CDR3 nucleotides read TGCAGCGGGACAGAAGAGACCCAGTACTTC.

V is TRBV5-1 and J is TRBJ2-2, with a possible D match to TRBD1 (6 bases). Germline CDR1 and CDR2: SGHRS and YFSETQ. This CDR3 is 17 amino acids long. Trimming left V 4 bases short and J 0 bases short, with 16 bases between. The CDR3, as DNA: TGCGCCAGCAGCCCCACGACAGGTGCTACGAACACCGGGGAGCTGTTTTTT. Translating it yields CASSPTTGATNTGELFF.

A note on this clone: At one end the junction does not follow the germline gene, possibly because of a read error. This chain joins TRBV5-1 and TRBJ1-2; 8 bases agree with TRBD1. This CDR3 has 14 amino acids. From germline, CDR1 is SGHRS and CDR2 YFSETQ. CDR3 nucleotides: TGCGCCAGCAGCTGGGGACAGGATAACCATGGCTACACCTTC. It is translated as CASSWGQDNHGYTF. The whole variable domain, remainder taken from reference TRBV5-1 and TRBJ1-2, is KAGVTQTPRYLIKTRGQQVTLSCSPISGHRSVSWYQQTPGQGLQFLFEYFSETQRNKGNFPGRFSGRQFSNSRSEMNVSTLELGDSALYLCASSWGQDNHGYTFGSGTRLTVV.

The chain recombines TRBV7-3 with TRBJ2-3, with 10 bases fitting TRBD2. CDR1 is SGHTA and CDR2 is FQGTGA in the germline V gene. The CDR3 contains 15 residues. Unmatched junction bases numbered 5, after V lost 5 bases and J lost 3 bases. The CDR3 DNA follows: TGTGCCAGCAGCAACGAGCGGGGGGGAACAGATACGCAGTATTTT. It translates to CASSNERGGTDTQYF. Based on the CDR3 plus reference TRBV7-3 and TRBJ2-3, the full variable domain is GAGVSQTPSNKVTEKGKYVELRCDPISGHTALYWYRQSLGQGPEFLIYFQGTGAADDSGLPNDRFFAVRPEGSVSTLKIQRTERGDSAVYLCASSNERGGTDTQYFGPGTRLTVL.

In the case of this clone: The same CDR3 can be traced to other DNA sequences in this sample. The CDR3 is CASSLGQNYEQYF. The CDR3 nucleotides are TGCGCCAGCAGCTTGGGACAGAACTACGAGCAGTACTTC. This sequence joins TRBV5-1 and TRBJ2-7, with a tentative D call TRBD1 (5 bases). Germline loops: CDR1 SGHRS, CDR2 YFSETQ. The CDR3 extends over 13 amino acids. The germline V and J ends were trimmed by 0 bases and 3 bases, with 7 bases remaining between them.

The genes are TRBV13 and TRBJ2-7; no firm D call. The CDR3 covers 11 residues. The ends were cut back, 0 bases at V and 6 bases at J, with 3 bases in the middle. Per germline, CDR1 PRHDT and CDR2 FYEKMQ (reference sequence). This CDR3 reads CASSLGSEQYF. Here the CDR3 DNA reads TGTGCCAGCAGCTTAGGTAGCGAGCAGTACTTC.

The V gene is TRBV19, the J gene TRBJ2-1; 13 nucleotides align to TRBD2. The J segment lost 7 bases and the V segment lost 7 bases, leaving 10 bases of the junction unmatched. The CDR3 is 16 amino acids. The germline CDR1 and CDR2 sequences are LNHDA and SQIVND (reference sequence). Here the CDR3 DNA reads TGTGCCAGTACCTCGGATCGGACTAGCGGGGGTAATGAGCAGTTCTTC. It codes for CASTSDRTSGGNEQFF.

The V gene is TRBV25-1, the J gene TRBJ1-3, with D perhaps TRBD1 (5 bases). Between the trimmed V and J ends, which lost 6 bases and 4 bases, there was a span of 16 bases. This CDR3 spans 15 amino acids. Germline V lookup: CDR1 MGHDK, CDR2 SYGVNS. The CDR3 DNA reads as TGTGCCAGCAGATTGTCAGGGTTAAGGGGAAACACCATATATTTT. Its protein is CASRLSGLRGNTIYF. The complete variable domain, with remaining parts taken from reference TRBV25-1 and TRBJ1-3, reads EADIYQTPRYLVIGTGKKITLECSQTMGHDKMYWYQQDPGMELHLIHYSYGVNSTEKGDLSSESTVSRIRTEHFPLTLESARPSHTSQYLCASRLSGLRGNTIYFGEGSWLTVV.

A word on this clone: A junction boundary mismatches the germline segment, possibly from a read error. The gene calls are TRBV19 and TRBJ1-2, with D perhaps matching TRBD1 (5 bases). The CDR3 consists of 11 residues. Germline assignment: CDR1 LNHDA and CDR2 SQIVND (reference sequence). CDR3 loop: CASSMGPRGVF. The CDR3, as DNA: TGTGCCAGTAGTATGGGGCCACGAGGAGTCTTC.

The chain combines TRBV7-2 with TRBJ2-1; 14 positions match TRBD2. J lost 7 bases, V lost 5 bases, and 7 bases had no gene match. The germline V gene has CDR1 SGHTA and CDR2 FQGNSA. The CDR3 sequence is 16 residues long. CDR3 DNA: TGTGCCAGCAGCGAGCGACTAGCGGGGGGGCGGAATGAGCAGTTCTTC. Protein product: CASSERLAGGRNEQFF.

The chain has TRBV4-2 and TRBJ1-4; a weak D match, TRBD1 (6 bases). This CDR3 has 16 amino acids. Looked up from germline, CDR1 is LGHNA and CDR2 is YNFKEQ. The V end lost 2 bases, the J end lost 10 bases, and 20 bases lay between the germline ends. CDR3 loop: CASSQLAGQGFGKLFF. The DNA for the CDR3 is TGTGCCAGCAGCCAATTAGCGGGACAAGGCTTCGGAAAACTGTTTTTT.